This TCR beta chain was sequenced during a study of blood T cell repertoires in COVID-19. The wider study: Both acute and convalescent COVID-19 samples were obtained from the United States, Italy and Spain.

How the authors handled the data: The assay estimated nucleated cells by amplifying reference gene primers. Some clones are missing from TCRdb's copy, which holds only in-frame ones; the method was immunoSEQ multiplex PCR. The V and J calls and clone size are taken from that table; D and trimming were inferred from the DNA. The data contain approximately 29,000 clones, about nine tenths of them singletons. The sequence came from a human donor with active COVID-19. The donor label of this sample is uncertain. Sequences were obtained from peripheral blood.

The CDR3 here is CASSPESGANVLTF. The CDR3, as DNA: TGTGCCAGCAGCCCAGAATCTGGGGCCAACGTCCTGACTTTC. V and J are TRBV5-6 and TRBJ2-6; no definite D call. CDR1 and CDR2 (germline): SGHDT, YYEEEE. V was shortened by 4 bases and J by 1 base, with 6 bases between the two germline ends. This CDR3 comprises 14 residues.